This record covers a single T cell receptor beta chain. Its specificity is unknown. These data come from a study of human thymus T cells. General observations from the study: Related research reported highly overlapping thymic repertoires among unrelated individuals. Repertoires sampled from thymus and blood appeared biased in V and J gene usage.

Germline V gene lookup returns CDR1 MDHEN and CDR2 SYDVKM. Germline trimming cut 3 bases from V and 8 bases from J; bases unmatched to any gene: 12. There are 16 residues in the CDR3. Resections that were taken during corrective heart surgery supplied the thymus tissue. Infants served as donors; they were healthy and Finnish and were having corrective surgery for congenital heart defects. Assay: immunoSEQ multiplex PCR; the TCRdb copy retains only in-frame clones and omits some. Of 78,000 or so clones in the sample, around 96% were seen once. The V gene is TRBV28, the J gene TRBJ1-3; 8 bases align to TRBD1. This receptor was identified in a boy younger than two with a congenital heart defect but otherwise immunologically healthy. Sequenced: thymus tissue. CDR3 DNA: TGTGCCAGCAGTTTCCGGGGGACAACAGGGGGAGACACCATATATTTT. It codes for CASSFRGTTGGDTIYF.